The entry that follows covers one T cell receptor beta chain sequence. Its antigen is as yet unknown. The sample comes from a study of graft-versus-host responses after intestinal transplantation. Study information: Tacrolimus and steroids were given for about 3 years to all recipients after anti-thymocyte globulin induction. The study's findings and limits: Early post-transplant declines in HvG were associated with peak levels of circulating GvH clones.

Germline values: CDR1 SGHRS, CDR2 YFSETQ. The CDR3 runs 13 residues. Trimming shortened V by 0 bases and J by 4 bases, and 7 bases separated the two germline ends. Some clones are missing from TCRdb's copy, which holds only in-frame ones; the method was immunoSEQ multiplex PCR. The table shows tens of thousands of clones, with 89% occurring only once. The sequencing used unstimulated CD8+ T cells sorted from spleen or lymph node cells, collected before intestinal transplant. This clonotype was sampled from a human donor who received an intestinal transplant. The V call is TRBV5-1, the J call TRBJ2-5; tentatively, D is TRBD1 (6 bases). The CDR3 coding sequence is TGCGCCAGCAGCTTGGCAGGGGTAGAGACCCAGTACTTC. It yields the protein CASSLAGVETQYF. The complete variable domain, with remaining parts taken from reference TRBV5-1 and TRBJ2-5, reads KAGVTQTPRYLIKTRGQQVTLSCSPISGHRSVSWYQQTPGQGLQFLFEYFSETQRNKGNFPGRFSGRQFSNSRSEMNVSTLELGDSALYLCASSLAGVETQYFGPGTRLLVL.